Presented here are 4 T cell receptor beta chains from one specimen sequenced in a study of OX40 agonist ivuxolimab in advanced cancers. Generated by immunoSEQ multiplex PCR, the TCRdb table keeps only in-frame clones and is missing some. Of 78,000 or so clones in the sample, around 90% are singletons; the top ten hold roughly a tenth. The sample consisted of CD4+ or CD8+ T cells sorted from blood, taken in a trial of the OX40 agonist ivuxolimab. These receptor sequences come from an adult with an advanced solid tumor such as melanoma, head and neck, liver or kidney cancer.

The rearrangement links TRBV29-1 to TRBJ2-3, with a weak D call TRBD2 (7 bases). The CDR3 is 13 amino acids. The germline V and J ends were trimmed by 5 bases and 2 bases, with 11 bases remaining between them. Germline-derived CDR1 and CDR2 are SQVTM and ANQGSEA. CDR3 loop: CSVRGGTTDTQYF. The DNA of the CDR3 is TGCAGCGTTAGGGGGGGGACCACAGATACGCAGTATTTT.

J is TRBJ2-5 and V is TRBV4-3; TRBD1 is a possible D gene (6 bases). The ends were cut back, 4 bases at V and 3 bases at J, with 12 bases in the middle. The CDR3 sequence is 14 residues long. CDR1 is LGHNA and CDR2 is YSLEER in the germline V gene. Here the CDR3 DNA reads TGCGCCAGCAGCCTCGGGACACACGAAGAGACCCAGTACTTC. Amino acid sequence: CASSLGTHEETQYF.

The V gene is TRBV5-1, the J gene TRBJ2-7; TRBD1 aligns across 10 bases. From germline, CDR1 is SGHRS and CDR2 YFSETQ. The CDR3 contains 16 residues. The V segment lost 2 bases and the J segment 2 bases; nucleotides outside the gene matches: 7. The CDR3, as DNA: TGCGCCAGCAGCTTTGCCCAGGACAGGGGGGCCTACGAGCAGTACTTC. Its translation is CASSFAQDRGAYEQYF. Based on the CDR3 plus reference TRBV5-1 and TRBJ2-7, the full variable domain is KAGVTQTPRYLIKTRGQQVTLSCSPISGHRSVSWYQQTPGQGLQFLFEYFSETQRNKGNFPGRFSGRQFSNSRSEMNVSTLELGDSALYLCASSFAQDRGAYEQYFGPGTRLTVT.

The V and J genes are TRBV28 and TRBJ2-7; D is uncertain. Trimming stripped 6 bases from V and 3 bases from J, with 15 bases between. This CDR3 is 14 amino acids long. Germline V gene data show CDR1 as MDHEN and CDR2 as SYDVKM. The CDR3 nucleotides read TGTGCCAGCAGGCCGAGAGATGGCTACTACGAGCAGTACTTC. Translation: CASRPRDGYYEQYF.